The 22 T cell receptor beta chains reported below all come from one sample, sequenced in a study of T-cell reconstitution after alpha-beta-depleted transplantation in children. Using unique molecular identifiers, the investigators prepared the TCRbeta library. From the PCR reads, TCRdb called clonotypes with MiXCR, one entry per CDR3 protein. The sample holds a few hundred thousand distinct CDR3 sequences, under 15% seen once. Source: PBMCs, mostly from graft donor cells, taken 360 days after TCRalphabeta/CD19-depleted stem cell transplant. These receptor sequences come from a male patient aged 10-17 years who had a stem cell transplant for acute myeloid leukemia, so the T cells may come from the graft donor.

V gene TRBV7-2 combines with J gene TRBJ1-3, with 9 bases aligning to TRBD1. The CDR3 spans 16 residues. Per germline, CDR1 SGHTA and CDR2 FQGNSA. V trimming: 1 base; J trimming: 0 bases; junction bases outside the gene matches: 1. This CDR3 reads CASSLGTGVSGNTIYF. The CDR3 nucleotides are TGTGCCAGCAGCTTAGGGACAGGGGTCTCTGGAAACACCATATATTTT.

This clonotype was detected many times. The chain uses TRBV29-1 and TRBJ1-1; D is uncertain. This CDR3 region has 12 residues. V gave up 5 bases and J gave up 5 bases, with 12 bases separating them. Germline V gives CDR1 SQVTM, CDR2 ANQGSEA. The CDR3 sequence is CSVSLSGTEAFF. The CDR3 DNA reads as TGCAGCGTTAGCTTATCGGGGACTGAAGCTTTCTTT.

The V gene is TRBV10-3, the J gene TRBJ2-7; D may be TRBD2 (5 bases). Trimming took 7 bases from V and 3 from J, leaving 13 bases between them. Germline V CDR1 and CDR2: ENHRY, SYGVKD. The CDR3 runs to 13 residues. The CDR3 nucleotides read TGTGCCATCAAGACCGCCGGACTCTACGAGCAGTACTTC. Its protein product is CAIKTAGLYEQYF.

This clonotype came up many times. The chain carries TRBV29-1 and TRBJ2-7, with 7 nucleotides matching TRBD1. V was clipped by 2 bases and J by 2 bases; unmatched bases: 9. The CDR3 has 15 residues. Germline lookup yields CDR1 SQVTM and CDR2 ANQGSEA. CDR3 in amino acids: CSVESGTDFPYEQYF. CDR3 coding DNA: TGCAGCGTTGAATCGGGGACAGACTTCCCCTACGAGCAGTACTTC.

This clonotype has only a few counts. CDR3 nucleotides: TGTGCCAGCACAGGGGGGGAACGGGGTTCACCCCTCCACTTT. Protein sequence: CASTGGERGSPLHF. The J gene is TRBJ1-6, the V gene TRBV6-1; TRBD1 aligns across 7 bases. J lost 9 bases, V lost 7 bases, and 9 bases had no gene match. CDR3 size: 14 residues. The germline gives CDR1 MNHNS, CDR2 SASEGT.

V is TRBV24-1 and J is TRBJ2-1; D gene uncertain. The CDR3 loop spans 11 amino acids. Trimming pared 1 base from V and 8 bases from J, leaving 2 bases between. Germline-derived CDR1 and CDR2 are KGHDR and SFDVKD. CDR3 DNA: TGTGCCACCAGTGATTTCGATGAGCAGTTCTTC. Translating gives CATSDFDEQFF.

The V and J genes are TRBV4-3 and TRBJ1-5, with D tentatively TRBD1 (6 bases). This CDR3 comprises 15 residues. The V gene lost 3 bases and the J gene lost 5 bases, with 14 bases spanning the gap. CDR1 LGHNA and CDR2 YSLEER come from the germline V gene. The CDR3 DNA follows: TGCGCCAGCAGCCAGTACGGGACACGAGATCAGCCCCAGCATTTT. Translation gives CASSQYGTRDQPQHF.

The rearrangement links TRBV11-2 to TRBJ2-5, with 8 bases matching TRBD2. CDR1 and CDR2 from the germline V gene are SGHAT and FQNNGV. There are 14 residues in the CDR3. V was pared by 5 bases and J by 1 base, with 3 bases of the junction left unmatched. CDR3 DNA sequence: TGTGCCAGCAGCCGACTAGCGCCCCAAGAGACCCAGTACTTC. Its protein is CASSRLAPQETQYF. Full variable domain (outside the CDR3, taken from reference TRBV11-2 and TRBJ2-5): EAGVAQSPRYKIIEKRQSVAFWCNPISGHATLYWYQQILGQGPKLLIQFQNNGVVDDSQLPKDRFSAERLKGVDSTLKIQPAKLEDSAVYLCASSRLAPQETQYFGPGTRLLVL.

This clonotype was counted between two and nine times. The CDR3 nucleotides read TGTGCCACCAGCAGAGATCCACTGGCCTACGAGCAGTACTTC. Translated: CATSRDPLAYEQYF. The V call is TRBV15, the J call TRBJ2-7; no reliable D call. In germline, CDR1 is LNHNV, CDR2 YYDKDF (reference sequence). V dropped 0 bases and J dropped 2 bases, with 8 bases sitting between them. This CDR3 has 14 amino acids.

In its sample, this clonotype was seen once. The chain links TRBV29-1 to TRBJ2-7; a possible D gene is TRBD2 (6 bases). The germline V gene encodes CDR1 SQVTM and CDR2 ANQGSEA. The ends were cut back, 1 base at V and 2 bases at J, with 15 bases in the middle. The length of the CDR3 is 15 residues. The CDR3 DNA follows: TGCAGCGTTGAAGGGAGTAGCGGTTTCCCCTACGAGCAGTACTTC. Protein sequence: CSVEGSSGFPYEQYF.

This clonotype was counted at least ten times. The chain uses TRBV5-1 and TRBJ2-1; possibly TRBD2 for D (5 bases). The CDR3 has 13 residues. Germline CDR1 and CDR2: SGHRS and YFSETQ. V lost 4 bases and J lost 8, with 13 bases in between. The CDR3 nucleotides are TGCGCCAGCAGCACCCGGGAACTCGATGAGCAGTTCTTC. This encodes CASSTRELDEQFF.

Ten or more counts support this clonotype. The V call is TRBV28, the J call TRBJ2-1; 9 bases map to TRBD2. The CDR3 length is 14 residues. Germline CDR1 and CDR2: MDHEN and SYDVKM. V was clipped by 5 bases and J by 10 bases; unmatched bases: 9. The CDR3 nucleotides read TGTGCCAGCAGTACGCGGGAGGGCCGGGCCGAGCAGTTCTTC. Amino acids: CASSTREGRAEQFF.

This clonotype has a count of ten or more. CDR3 residues: CASSTIGGGRYQETQYF. The DNA for the CDR3 is TGTGCCAGCAGCACCATCGGAGGCGGGAGGTACCAAGAGACCCAGTACTTC. The V call is TRBV12-3 or TRBV12-4, the J call TRBJ2-5, with TRBD2 identical over 8 bases. V shed 6 bases and J 0 bases; nucleotides not matched to a gene: 12. This CDR3 is built from 17 residues.

The chain joins TRBV20-1 to TRBJ1-5, with TRBD1 matching 7 bases. Germline V gene sequence: CDR1 DFQATT, CDR2 SNEGSKA (reference sequence). CDR3 length: 12 residues. V lost 6 bases to trimming and J lost 4 bases; unmatched junction nucleotides: 3. This CDR3 is CSAPGGNQPQHF. CDR3 DNA: TGCAGTGCCCCAGGGGGGAATCAGCCCCAGCATTTT.

This clonotype was picked up a small number of times. V and J are TRBV12-3 or TRBV12-4 and TRBJ2-7, with 8 nucleotides matching TRBD2. This CDR3 is built from 20 residues. V was pared by 7 bases and J by 5 bases, with 28 bases of the junction left unmatched. The CDR3 protein is CASKSPKIGLGSGSINEQYF. The CDR3 DNA reads as TGTGCCAGCAAGTCCCCCAAAATAGGGCTTGGGAGCGGGAGTATCAACGAGCAGTACTTC.

The rearrangement links TRBV20-1 to TRBJ2-7; D uncertain. CDR1 and CDR2 (germline): DFQATT, SNEGSKA (reference sequence). This CDR3 has 12 residues. Trimming cost V 6 bases and J 3 bases, with 12 bases left between them. The CDR3 protein is CSALDFRYEQYF. The CDR3 DNA reads as TGCAGTGCCCTTGACTTCCGCTACGAGCAGTACTTC.

This clonotype was observed many times. The rearrangement links TRBV7-6 to TRBJ1-6, with a possible D match to TRBD1 (5 bases). Trimming stripped 3 bases from V and 4 bases from J, with 10 bases between. The CDR3 loop spans 15 amino acids. The germline gives CDR1 SGHVS, CDR2 FNYEAQ. The CDR3 DNA reads TGTGCCAGCAGCTTCACAGGAGGATATAATTCACCCCTCCACTTT. This gives the protein CASSFTGGYNSPLHF.

This clonotype was counted ten times or more. This chain uses TRBV20-1 with TRBJ2-3, with unresolved D. The CDR3 covers 14 residues. The V and J ends lost 1 base and 5 bases respectively, with 13 bases between them. Germline V gives CDR1 DFQATT, CDR2 SNEGSKA (reference sequence). CDR3 loop: CSARARGSIDTQYF. In DNA, the CDR3 is TGCAGTGCTAGAGCCCGAGGTAGTATAGATACGCAGTATTTT.

This clonotype showed up many times. The V gene is TRBV5-6, the J gene TRBJ2-1, with D uncertain. Trimming took 2 bases from V and 8 from J, leaving 5 bases between them. Germline assignment: CDR1 SGHDT and CDR2 YYEEEE. The CDR3 covers 11 residues. Here the CDR3 DNA reads TGTGCCAGCAGCTTACGATATGAGCAGTTCTTC. Translation: CASSLRYEQFF.

This clonotype was observed a handful of times. The chain uses TRBV6-1 and TRBJ2-4, with 10 bases that match TRBD2. J was trimmed by 7 bases and V by 8 bases; bases with no gene match: 5. The CDR3 contains 13 residues. The germline CDR1 and CDR2 sequences are MNHNS and SASEGT. In DNA, the CDR3 is TGTGCCAGCTCTAGCGGGAGAAGGAACATTCAGTACTTC. Translated, it gives CASSSGRRNIQYF.

This clonotype has a handful of counts. J is TRBJ1-4 and V is TRBV28, with 10 bases matching TRBD1. The V segment lost 6 bases and the J segment 7 bases; nucleotides outside the gene matches: 14. Germline-derived CDR1 and CDR2 are MDHEN and SYDVKM. This CDR3 contains 17 residues. DNA of the CDR3: TGTGCCAGCAGCCCCTCTTCAAGGCGGGACAGGGGTGAAAAACTGTTTTTT. Encoded protein: CASSPSSRRDRGEKLFF.

The gene calls are TRBV6-4 and TRBJ2-1, with 7 bases that match TRBD2. The CDR3 length is 16 residues. Germline CDR1 and CDR2: MRHNA and SNTAGT. V lost 2 bases and J lost 2; bases outside the gene matches: 6. The CDR3 bases are TGTGCCAGCAGTGACACTTATGGGGGGGCCTACAATGAGCAGTTCTTC. This encodes CASSDTYGGAYNEQFF.